This T cell receptor (beta chain) was retrieved from a study of T-cell memory formation after mild COVID-19 (dated by TCRdb to the early 2020s). Looking at the study overall: TCR sequence clusters from the two donors were found to be largely donor specific. In a couple of donors, T-cell clones that expanded and contracted after mild COVID-19 were followed by sequencing TCRalpha and TCRbeta repertoires longitudinally. Two young, previously healthy adult volunteers made up the cohort, one male and one female. The study at large found these results: SARS-CoV-2 specificity of the second-wave clones peaking on day 37 was not confirmed. Clones contracting from day 15 to 85 had balanced CD4/CD8 phenotypes, while a second wave expanding from day 15 to 37 was biased towards CD4+. The detection of some responding clones in pre-infection memory suggests that pre-existing cross-reactive memory T cells joined the SARS-CoV-2 response. The study included only a couple of mild cases, and larger cohorts that include severe cases with pre-infection samples were judged to be necessary. Contracting CD4+ clones turned up mainly in the CM and EM memory subsets, whereas EMRA was where CD8+ clones were enriched.

Reads for this sample came from an Illumina NovaSeq 6000. cDNA libraries for TCRalpha and TCRbeta were prepared by 5'RACE using constant-segment primers, with sample barcodes and unique molecular identifiers added. Trizol reagent was used to extract RNA from every sample. Library amplification was performed in two PCR steps, and a second sample barcode and Illumina TruSeq adapters were introduced in the second step. Sequencing of the libraries was done on an Illumina NovaSeq, producing 2 x 150 bp paired-end reads. On the study's bioinformatics: Demultiplexing of reads and collapsing into UMI-guided consensus sequences were performed with migec v1.2.7. Using mixcr v2.1.11, UMI consensuses were aligned to TRA and TRB V and J templates and then assembled into clonotypes. Expanded or contracted clonotypes were those called significant by both edgeR and NoisET, with noise models trained on biological replicates. For edgeR calls, the thresholds were a false discovery rate-adjusted p below 0.01 and a log2 fold-change of 1. As an exploratory analysis of dynamics, max-normalized trajectories of the 1000 most abundant clonotypes were examined by PCA with hierarchical clustering. Separately sequenced CD4+ and CD8+ repertoires were used to assign the CD4 or CD8 phenotype of responding clones. TCRdb handled the public reads itself, with Q25 trimming in fastp and clone calling in MiXCR, and kept productive beta chains. Under each unique CDR3 protein, matching rows form one entry showing the most common genes and DNA. The V and J calls were not made by the authors but by TCRdb's processing. In all, the sample holds around 140,000 distinct CDR3 sequences, and under 25% of those were seen once. About 2.1% of the sample comes from the top ten.

PBMCs were isolated by Ficoll-Paque density gradient centrifugation. To note about this clonotype: The antigen it binds to is not known. No base quality information exists; no much larger clone differs at one position.

The CDR3 numbers 15 residues from cysteine through phenylalanine. Only CDR3 DNA is held: 45 bases, read in frame from base 1. Trimming at the junction amounts to 6 bases on V and 0 bases on J, and the germline ends lie 12 bases apart. CDR1 is given as LNHDA and CDR2 as SQIVND, both from the germline V gene (reference sequence). The specimen was PBMCs or a T cell subset sorted from them (not recorded which). The sequence links TRBV19 to TRBJ2-1; no D gene can be assigned with confidence. The source is an adult woman who had mild COVID-19 (a few samples of this study predate the infection). The sample titles of this study are shuffled in the database, so cell type and time point are left out; the donor was told from shared clones. The sequenced DNA is TGTGCCAGTAGGCAACGTAGAAGCTCCTACAATGAGCAGTTCTTC. This yields the protein CASRQRRSSYNEQFF. With the rest looked up from the reference TRBV19 and TRBJ2-1 genes rather than sequenced, the full variable domain is DGGITQSPKYLFRKEGQNVTLSCEQNLNHDAMYWYRQDPGQGLRLIYYSQIVNDFQKGDIAEGYSVSREKKESFPLTVTSAQKNPTAFYLCASRQRRSSYNEQFFGPGTRLTVL.